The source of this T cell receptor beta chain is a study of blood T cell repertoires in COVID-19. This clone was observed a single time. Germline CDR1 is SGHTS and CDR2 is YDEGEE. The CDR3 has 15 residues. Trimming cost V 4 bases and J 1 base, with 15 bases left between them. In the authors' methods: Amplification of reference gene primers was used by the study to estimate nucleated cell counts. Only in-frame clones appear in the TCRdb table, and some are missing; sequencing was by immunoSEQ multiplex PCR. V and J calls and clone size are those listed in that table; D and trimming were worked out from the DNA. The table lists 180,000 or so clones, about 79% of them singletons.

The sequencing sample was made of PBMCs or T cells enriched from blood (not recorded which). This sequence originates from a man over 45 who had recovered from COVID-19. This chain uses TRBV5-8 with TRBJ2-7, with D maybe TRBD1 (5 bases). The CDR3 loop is CASSLNRIRSYEQYF. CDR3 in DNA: TGTGCCAGCAGCCTCAACAGGATTCGATCCTACGAGCAGTACTTC.